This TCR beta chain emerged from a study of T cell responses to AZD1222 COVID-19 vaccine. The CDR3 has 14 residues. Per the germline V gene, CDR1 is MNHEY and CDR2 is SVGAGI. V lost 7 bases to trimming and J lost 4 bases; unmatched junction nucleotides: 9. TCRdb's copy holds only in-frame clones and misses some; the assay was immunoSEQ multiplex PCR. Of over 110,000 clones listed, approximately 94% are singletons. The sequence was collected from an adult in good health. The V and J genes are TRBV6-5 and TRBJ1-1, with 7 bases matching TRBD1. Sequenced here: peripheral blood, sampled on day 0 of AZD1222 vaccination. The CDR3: CASNPGQRPTEAFF. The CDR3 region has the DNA TGTGCCAGCAATCCGGGACAGAGGCCCACTGAAGCTTTCTTT.